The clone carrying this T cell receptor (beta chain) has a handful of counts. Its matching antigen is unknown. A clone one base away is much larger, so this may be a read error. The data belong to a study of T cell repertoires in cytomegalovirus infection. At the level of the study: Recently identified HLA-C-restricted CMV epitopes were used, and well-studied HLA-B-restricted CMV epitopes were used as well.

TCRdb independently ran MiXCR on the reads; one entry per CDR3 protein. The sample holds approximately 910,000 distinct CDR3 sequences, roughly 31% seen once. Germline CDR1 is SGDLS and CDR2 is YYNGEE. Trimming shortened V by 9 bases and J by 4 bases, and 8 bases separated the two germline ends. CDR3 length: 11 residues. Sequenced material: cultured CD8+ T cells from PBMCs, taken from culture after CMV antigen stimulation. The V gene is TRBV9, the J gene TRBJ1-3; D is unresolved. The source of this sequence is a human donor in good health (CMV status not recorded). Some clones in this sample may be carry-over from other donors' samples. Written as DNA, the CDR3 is TGTGCCACCGAGAGGGGAAACACCATATATTTT. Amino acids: CATERGNTIYF.